This T cell receptor (beta chain) was sequenced for a study of cytomegalovirus exposure and HLA in healthy donors. Trimming cost V 9 bases and J 0 bases, with 14 bases left between them. The germline gives CDR1 LNHNV, CDR2 YYDKDF (reference sequence). CDR3 length: 14 amino acids. The roughly 120-subject validation cohort, separate from the 666-subject first cohort, included the donors. The data were produced by immunoSEQ multiplex PCR, yet TCRdb's version contains in-frame clones alone and is incomplete. The sample carries under 300,000 clones, approximately 86% recorded once. This clone was seen only a few times.

The rearrangement links TRBV15 to TRBJ1-1, with D possibly TRBD1 on 5 matching bases. The sample consisted of PBMCs. The sequence derives from a woman aged 18-29 years in good health and CMV-seronegative. In DNA form, the CDR3 reads TGTGCCACAGTTGACAGAAATTTGAACACTGAAGCTTTCTTT. Amino acid sequence: CATVDRNLNTEAFF.